The T cell receptor beta chain under discussion was sequenced for a study of T-cell memory formation after mild COVID-19. About the research overall: TCR clusters were largely donor specific.

CDR1 and CDR2 (germline): SEHNR, FQNEAQ (reference sequence). The ends lost 5 bases at V and 4 bases at J; junction bases unmatched: 15. There are 18 residues in the CDR3. This clonotype was seen a few times. TCRdb reprocessed the 5' RACE reads via MiXCR and lists one record per CDR3 protein. The sample records 250,000 to 350,000 distinct CDR3 sequences, approximately 20% being singletons. Sequenced input: PBMCs or a T cell subset sorted from them (not recorded which). This sequence joins TRBV7-9 and TRBJ2-3; 10 bases match TRBD2. The sequence came from a young man who had mild COVID-19 (a few samples of this study predate the infection). Cell type and time point are not known. The CDR3, as DNA: TGTGCCAGCAGCCACAGGCGAATGGCTAGCGGGGGCTCAGATACGCAGTATTTT. It translates to CASSHRRMASGGSDTQYF.